Sequencing of this T cell receptor (beta chain) was carried out in a study of response to subunit inactivated influenza vaccine. TCRdb re-called the RT-PCR reads through MiXCR, storing one row per CDR3 protein. The data contain fewer than 800,000 distinct CDR3 sequences, around 14% of them singletons. This clonotype has just a few counts. The target antigen is unknown. CDR3 length: 14 amino acids. Trimming stripped 2 bases from V and 0 bases from J, with 7 bases between. Germline CDR1 is SGDLS and CDR2 is YYNGEE. Study-wide points: T cells newly recruited by each seasonal influenza vaccination are few, the authors suggested.

Material: PBMCs from blood, obtained 11 to 12 days after vaccination. The chain has TRBV9 and TRBJ2-3; D gene unclear. This clonotype was obtained from a middle-aged man who received an inactivated influenza vaccine. The CDR3 DNA reads TGTGCCAGCAGCGTTGAGCACAGCACAGATACGCAGTATTTT. It translates to CASSVEHSTDTQYF.